The T cell receptor (beta chain) described here comes from a study of blood T cell repertoires in COVID-19. TCRdb's copy holds only in-frame clones and misses some; the assay was immunoSEQ multiplex PCR. The sample records fewer than 350,000 clones, roughly 86% being singletons. This CDR3 spans 14 amino acids. Looked up from germline, CDR1 is GTSNPN and CDR2 is SVGIG (reference sequence). V lost 5 bases and J lost 8; bases outside the gene matches: 10. Sequenced: peripheral blood. The gene calls are TRBV30 and TRBJ1-5, with 9 bases fitting TRBD1. The clonotype originates from a man in his forties with active or convalescent COVID-19. The CDR3 protein is CAWGETGGMKPQHF. In nucleotides, the CDR3 is TGTGCCTGGGGGGAGACAGGGGGAATGAAGCCCCAGCATTTT. Complete variable domain (other parts from reference TRBV30 and TRBJ1-5): SQTIHQWPATLVQPVGSPLSLECTVEGTSNPNLYWYRQAAGRGLQLLFYSVGIGQISSEVPQNLSASRPQDRQFILSSKKLLLSDSGFYLCAWGETGGMKPQHFGDGTRLSIL.